One sample yielded the 15 T cell receptor beta chains listed below, sequenced in a study of neurological immune-mediated disorders. TCRdb fed the 5' RACE reads into MiXCR, producing one record per CDR3 protein. The data contain about 59,000 distinct CDR3 sequences, 3.5% to 4.5% of them seen just once; the ten biggest clones take up 2.2%. Sequenced sample: PBMCs. All receptors derive from a woman between 50 and 59 years old with multiple sclerosis.

At least ten counts were recorded for this clonotype. The V call is TRBV5-1, the J call TRBJ2-2; D might be TRBD1 or TRBD2, each matching 6 bases. V was trimmed by 4 bases and J by 0 bases, leaving 13 bases between them. The CDR3 is 16 amino acids. Germline-derived CDR1 and CDR2 are SGHRS and YFSETQ. The DNA of the CDR3 is TGCGCCAGCAGCCCCGAGGGGGGATCGAACACCGGGGAGCTGTTTTTT. Protein product: CASSPEGGSNTGELFF.

In its sample, this clonotype was seen many times. The V and J genes are TRBV20-1 and TRBJ1-5; D is unclear. Germline CDR1 is DFQATT and CDR2 is SNEGSKA (reference sequence). This CDR3 has 12 residues. The ends were cut back, 3 bases at V and 5 bases at J, with 8 bases in the middle. The CDR3 here is CSASDGDQPQHF. The CDR3 DNA follows: TGCAGTGCTAGTGACGGGGATCAGCCCCAGCATTTT.

This clonotype was counted ten times or more. The chain uses TRBV7-8 and TRBJ2-1, with D uncertain. The germline gives CDR1 SGHVS, CDR2 FQNEAQ. With 5 bases removed from V and 3 bases from J, the gap between germline ends came to 5 bases. The CDR3 has 12 residues. For the CDR3, the DNA is TGTGCCAGCAGCCAGGTCTACAATGAGCAGTTCTTC. Translating gives CASSQVYNEQFF.

This clonotype was found a few times. The junction and the germline gene differ at one end; a read error may be behind it. The rearrangement links TRBV18 to TRBJ2-5, with D uncertain. The CDR3 loop spans 12 amino acids. The germline gives CDR1 KGHSH, CDR2 LQKENI. CDR3 loop: CASSPTQEAQYF. As DNA, the CDR3 is TGTGCCAGCTCACCCACACAAGAGGCCCAGTACTTC.

This clonotype was detected a few times. CDR3 nucleotide sequence: TGCAGTGCCCAGGCCGCCCGGGACTACTACGAGCAGTACTTC. Translating gives CSAQAARDYYEQYF. This rearrangement joins TRBV20-1 to TRBJ2-7, with TRBD2 matching over 7 bases. V gave up 6 bases and J gave up 3 bases; unmatched junction bases: 11. There are 14 residues in the CDR3. Germline loops: CDR1 DFQATT, CDR2 SNEGSKA (reference sequence).

This clonotype was recorded many times. V gene TRBV7-9 combines with J gene TRBJ1-1, with 11 bases identical to TRBD1. The germline gives CDR1 SEHNR, CDR2 FQNEAQ (reference sequence). V dropped 3 bases and J dropped 3; count of bases not matched to a gene: 0. The CDR3 has 14 residues. The CDR3 DNA follows: TGTGCCAGCAGCTTGGGACAGGGGGACACTGAAGCTTTCTTT. Its protein product is CASSLGQGDTEAFF. The full variable domain, its missing parts supplied by reference TRBV7-9 and TRBJ1-1, is DTGVSQNPRHKITKRGQNVTFRCDPISEHNRLYWYRQTLGQGPEFLTYFQNEAQLEKSRLLSDRFSAERPKGSFSTLEIQRTEQGDSAMYLCASSLGQGDTEAFFGQGTRLTVV.

The table lists this clonotype with many counts. The genes are TRBV7-9 and TRBJ1-2; no definite D call. The CDR3 runs 15 residues. Trimming left V 3 bases short and J 0 bases short, with 11 bases between. Germline values: CDR1 SEHNR, CDR2 FQNEAQ (reference sequence). CDR3 protein: CASSLPGQANYGYTF. The CDR3 DNA sequence: TGTGCCAGCAGCTTGCCGGGTCAAGCTAACTATGGCTACACCTTC. The full variable domain, its missing parts supplied by reference TRBV7-9 and TRBJ1-2, is DTGVSQNPRHKITKRGQNVTFRCDPISEHNRLYWYRQTLGQGPEFLTYFQNEAQLEKSRLLSDRFSAERPKGSFSTLEIQRTEQGDSAMYLCASSLPGQANYGYTFGSGTRLTVV.

This clonotype has just a few counts. A read error may be the cause here, since a much bigger clone is one base away. The chain recombines TRBV20-1 with TRBJ2-5, with D unclear. This CDR3 is built from 11 residues. Trimming cost V 2 bases and J 1 base, with 2 bases left between them. Germline CDR1 and CDR2: DFQATT and SNEGSKA (reference sequence). The CDR3 protein is CSARIQETQYF. For the CDR3, the DNA is TGCAGTGCTAGAATCCAAGAGACCCAGTACTTC.

This clonotype was seen ten or more times. This chain links TRBV10-3 with TRBJ2-6; 9 nucleotides line up with TRBD2. Germline V gives CDR1 ENHRY, CDR2 SYGVKD. Trimming cost V 3 bases and J 0 bases; bases outside gene matches: 0. The CDR3 loop spans 16 amino acids. The CDR3, as DNA: TGTGCCATCAGTGAAGCGGGGGGCTCTGGGGCCAACGTCCTGACTTTC. This codes for CAISEAGGSGANVLTF.

This clonotype was counted many times. The rearrangement uses TRBV4-3 and TRBJ1-1, with a weak D call TRBD1 (6 bases). The CDR3 runs 15 residues. V was shortened by 2 bases and J by 4 bases, with 14 bases between the two germline ends. Germline loops: CDR1 LGHNA, CDR2 YSLEER. The CDR3 spells CASSQPTGWGTEAFF. In nucleotides, the CDR3 is TGCGCCAGCAGCCAACCCACAGGGTGGGGCACTGAAGCTTTCTTT.

The sample holds a few counts of this clonotype. The rearrangement links TRBV7-9 to TRBJ2-1, with TRBD2 matching over 12 bases. Unmatched junction bases numbered 8, after V lost 5 bases and J lost 3 bases. The CDR3 sequence is 17 residues long. Germline loops: CDR1 SEHNR, CDR2 FQNEAQ (reference sequence). The CDR3 DNA follows: TGTGCCAGCAGCCGTACGGGGACTAGCGGGCTCTACAATGAGCAGTTCTTC. Translation: CASSRTGTSGLYNEQFF. Together with reference TRBV7-9 and TRBJ2-1, the CDR3 gives the full variable domain: DTGVSQNPRHKITKRGQNVTFRCDPISEHNRLYWYRQTLGQGPEFLTYFQNEAQLEKSRLLSDRFSAERPKGSFSTLEIQRTEQGDSAMYLCASSRTGTSGLYNEQFFGPGTRLTVL.

This clonotype occurred many times. The V gene is TRBV7-2, the J gene TRBJ2-7; D gene unclear. The CDR3 contains 16 residues. Germline V CDR1 and CDR2: SGHTA, FQGNSA. V was clipped by 2 bases and J by 0 bases, with 14 bases between them. CDR3: CASSLSWSPSSYEQYF. The CDR3 DNA follows: TGTGCCAGCAGCTTATCTTGGAGTCCTTCCTCCTACGAGCAGTACTTC.

Many counts were recorded for this clonotype. The chain has TRBV6-2 or TRBV6-3 and TRBJ2-1, with 9 bases identical to TRBD2. The CDR3 covers 16 residues. In germline, CDR1 is MNHEY, CDR2 SVGEGT. V dropped 4 bases and J dropped 8; count of bases not matched to a gene: 12. CDR3 DNA sequence: TGTGCCAGCAGTTCCTTAGCGGGAGCGAGGGGAGATGAGCAGTTCTTC. It codes for CASSSLAGARGDEQFF.

In its sample, this clonotype was seen many times. This chain links TRBV6-6 with TRBJ1-5; tentative D call: TRBD1 (6 bases). Germline lookup yields CDR1 MNHNY and CDR2 SVGAGI (reference sequence). The V end was cut by 3 bases, the J end by 2 bases, with 8 bases between. The CDR3 has 14 residues. Here the CDR3 DNA reads TGTGCCAGCAGTTATCCAGGGGGCAATCAGCCCCAGCATTTT. This sequence encodes CASSYPGGNQPQHF.

In its sample, this clonotype was seen many times. V is TRBV12-3 or TRBV12-4 and J is TRBJ2-7, with a possible D match to TRBD1 (8 bases). The CDR3 length is 13 residues. Trimming stripped 5 bases from V and 5 bases from J, with 13 bases between. In nucleotides, the CDR3 is TGTGCCAGCAGTCGGACAGGGAGGGACGAGCAGTACTTC. Translated, it gives CASSRTGRDEQYF.